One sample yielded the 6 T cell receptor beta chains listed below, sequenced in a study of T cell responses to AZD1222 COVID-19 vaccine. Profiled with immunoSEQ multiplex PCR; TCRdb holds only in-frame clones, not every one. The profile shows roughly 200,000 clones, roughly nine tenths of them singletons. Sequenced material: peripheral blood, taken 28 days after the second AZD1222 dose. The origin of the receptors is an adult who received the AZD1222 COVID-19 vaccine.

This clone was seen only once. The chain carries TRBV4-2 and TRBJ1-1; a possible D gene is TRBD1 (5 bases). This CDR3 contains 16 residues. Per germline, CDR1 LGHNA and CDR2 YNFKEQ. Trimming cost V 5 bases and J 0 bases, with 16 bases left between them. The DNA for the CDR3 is TGTGCCAGCAGCAAGGACCCGGGACTGCTGAACACTGAAGCTTTCTTT. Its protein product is CASSKDPGLLNTEAFF.

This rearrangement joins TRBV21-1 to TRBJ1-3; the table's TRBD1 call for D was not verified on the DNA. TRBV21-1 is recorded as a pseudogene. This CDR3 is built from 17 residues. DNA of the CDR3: TGTGCCAGCAGCGCCCCGAGAAGCACAGGGACGGGAAACACCATATATTTT. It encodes CASSAPRSTGTGNTIYF.

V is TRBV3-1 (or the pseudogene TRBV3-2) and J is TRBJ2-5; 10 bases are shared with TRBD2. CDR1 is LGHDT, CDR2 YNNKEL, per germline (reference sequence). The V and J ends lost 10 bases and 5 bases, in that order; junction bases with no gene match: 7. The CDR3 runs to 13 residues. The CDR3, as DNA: TGTGCCACCGAACCGACTAGCGGGGAGACCCAGTACTTC. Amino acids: CATEPTSGETQYF.

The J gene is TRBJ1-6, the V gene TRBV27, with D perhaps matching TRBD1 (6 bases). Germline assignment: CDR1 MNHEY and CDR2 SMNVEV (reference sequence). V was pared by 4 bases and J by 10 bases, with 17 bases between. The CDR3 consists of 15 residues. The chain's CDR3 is CASSSPRGAASPLHF. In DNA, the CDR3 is TGTGCCAGCAGTTCCCCCCGGGGGGCAGCGTCACCCCTCCACTTT.

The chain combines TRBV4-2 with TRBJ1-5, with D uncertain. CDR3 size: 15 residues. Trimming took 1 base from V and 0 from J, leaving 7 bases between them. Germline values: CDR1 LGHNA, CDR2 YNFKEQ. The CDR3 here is CASSQGPYSNQPQHF. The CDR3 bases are TGTGCCAGCAGCCAAGGGCCATATAGCAATCAGCCCCAGCATTTT.

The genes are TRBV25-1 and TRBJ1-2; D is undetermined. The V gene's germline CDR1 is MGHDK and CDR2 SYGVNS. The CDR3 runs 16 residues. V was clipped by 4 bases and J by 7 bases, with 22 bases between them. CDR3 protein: CASSASTQTISSGYTF. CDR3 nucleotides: TGTGCCAGCAGTGCCTCGACGCAGACAATATCGAGTGGCTACACCTTC.